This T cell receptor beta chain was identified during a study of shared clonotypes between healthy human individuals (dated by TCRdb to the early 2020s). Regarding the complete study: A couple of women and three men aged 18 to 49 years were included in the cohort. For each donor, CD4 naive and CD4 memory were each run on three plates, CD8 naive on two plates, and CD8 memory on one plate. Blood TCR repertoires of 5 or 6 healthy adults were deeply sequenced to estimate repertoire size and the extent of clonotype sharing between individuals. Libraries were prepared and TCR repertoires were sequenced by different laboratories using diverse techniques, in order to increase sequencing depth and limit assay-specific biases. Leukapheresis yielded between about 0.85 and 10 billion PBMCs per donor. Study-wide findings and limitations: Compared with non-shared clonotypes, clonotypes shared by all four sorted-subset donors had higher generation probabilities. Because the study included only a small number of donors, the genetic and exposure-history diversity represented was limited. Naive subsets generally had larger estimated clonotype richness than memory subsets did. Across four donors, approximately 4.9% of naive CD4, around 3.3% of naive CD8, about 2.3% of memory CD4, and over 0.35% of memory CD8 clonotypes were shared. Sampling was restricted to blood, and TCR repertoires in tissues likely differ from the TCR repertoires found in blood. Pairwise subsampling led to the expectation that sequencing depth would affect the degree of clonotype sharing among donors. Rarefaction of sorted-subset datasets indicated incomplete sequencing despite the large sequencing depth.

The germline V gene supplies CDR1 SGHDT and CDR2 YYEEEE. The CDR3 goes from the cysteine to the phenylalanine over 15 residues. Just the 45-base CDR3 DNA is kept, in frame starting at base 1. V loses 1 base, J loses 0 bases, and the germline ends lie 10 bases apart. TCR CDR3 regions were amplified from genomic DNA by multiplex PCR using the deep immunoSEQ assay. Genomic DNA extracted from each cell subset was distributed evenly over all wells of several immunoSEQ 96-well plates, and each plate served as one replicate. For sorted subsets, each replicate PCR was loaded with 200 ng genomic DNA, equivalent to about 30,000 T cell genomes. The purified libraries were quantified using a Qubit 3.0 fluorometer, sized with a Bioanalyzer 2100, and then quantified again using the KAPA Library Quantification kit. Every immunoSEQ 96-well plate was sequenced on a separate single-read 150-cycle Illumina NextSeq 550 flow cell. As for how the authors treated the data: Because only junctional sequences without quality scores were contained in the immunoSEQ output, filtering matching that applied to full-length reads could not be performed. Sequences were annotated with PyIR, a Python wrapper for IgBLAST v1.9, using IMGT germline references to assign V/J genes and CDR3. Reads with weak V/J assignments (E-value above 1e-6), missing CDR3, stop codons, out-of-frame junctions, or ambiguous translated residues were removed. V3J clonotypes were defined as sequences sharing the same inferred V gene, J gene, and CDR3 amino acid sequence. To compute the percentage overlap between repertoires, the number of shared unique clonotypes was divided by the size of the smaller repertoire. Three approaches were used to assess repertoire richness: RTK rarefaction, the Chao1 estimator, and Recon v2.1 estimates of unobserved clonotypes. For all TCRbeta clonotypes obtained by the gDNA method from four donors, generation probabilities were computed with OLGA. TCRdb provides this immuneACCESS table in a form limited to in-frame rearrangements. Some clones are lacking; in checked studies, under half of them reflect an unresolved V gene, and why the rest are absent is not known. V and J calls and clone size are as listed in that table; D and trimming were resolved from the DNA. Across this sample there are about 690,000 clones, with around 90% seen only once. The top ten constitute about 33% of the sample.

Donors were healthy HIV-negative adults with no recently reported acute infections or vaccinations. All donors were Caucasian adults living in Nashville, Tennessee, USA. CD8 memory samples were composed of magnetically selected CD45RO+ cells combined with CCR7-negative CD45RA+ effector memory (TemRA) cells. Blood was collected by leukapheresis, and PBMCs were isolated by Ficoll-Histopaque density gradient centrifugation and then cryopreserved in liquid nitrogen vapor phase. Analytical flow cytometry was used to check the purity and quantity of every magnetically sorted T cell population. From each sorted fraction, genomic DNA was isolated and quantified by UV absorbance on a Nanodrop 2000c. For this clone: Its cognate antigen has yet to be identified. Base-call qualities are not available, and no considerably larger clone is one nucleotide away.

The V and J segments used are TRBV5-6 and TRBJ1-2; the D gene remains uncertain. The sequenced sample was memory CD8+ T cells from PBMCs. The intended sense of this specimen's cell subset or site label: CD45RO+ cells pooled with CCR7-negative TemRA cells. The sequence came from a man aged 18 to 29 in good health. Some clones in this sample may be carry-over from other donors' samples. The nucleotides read TGTGCCAGCAGCTTGTTGGGTCTAGCTAACTATGGCTACACCTTC. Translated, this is CASSLLGLANYGYTF.